This is a list of T cell receptor beta chains from one sample in a study of blood T cell repertoires in COVID-19. Produced via immunoSEQ multiplex PCR; TCRdb's table is partial and in-frame only. The table shows approximately 500,000 clones, with 70% to 90% occurring only once. The sequenced material came from peripheral blood. These receptors were collected from a woman aged 50 to 65 with COVID-19, enrolled during active disease. Each CDR3 is given with its conserved first and last residue. D genes are given only for firm matches. Size is omitted from some rows. Given values are once, few, many or a class for expanded clones.

V,size,J,D,DNA,CDR3
TRBV28,-,TRBJ1-5,-,TGTGCCAGCACGAGGGGGACCCACCAGCCCCAGCATTTT,CASTRGTHQPQHF
TRBV3-1/TRBV3-2,-,TRBJ1-1,-,TGTGCCAGCAGCCAAACATGGGCCATGAACACTGAAGCTTTCTTT,CASSQTWAMNTEAFF
TRBV19,-,TRBJ2-2,TRBD1,TGTGCCAGTAGTATAAAACGGGGACAGGGGGGCACCGGGGAGCTGTTTTTT,CASSIKRGQGGTGELFF
TRBV5-4,-,TRBJ2-7,TRBD2,TGTGCCAGCAGATTCGGACTAGCGGGGGAAGGGGAGCAGTACTTC,CASRFGLAGEGEQYF
TRBV7-6,-,TRBJ1-6,TRBD1,TGTGCCAGCAGCACCAGACAGGGGGCAAATTCACCCCTCCACTTT,CASSTRQGANSPLHF
TRBV5-1,-,TRBJ1-2,TRBD1,TGCGCCAGCAGCTTGGAGACAGGGACCTATGGCTACACCTTC,CASSLETGTYGYTF
TRBV5-5,-,TRBJ1-2,-,TGTGCCAGCAGCCGGGCTAATGGGGGACAACTCTATGGCTACACCTTC,CASSRANGGQLYGYTF
TRBV2,-,TRBJ2-7,-,TGTGCCAGCTATTTAGAGACAGGCACCCAGGTCGACGAGCAGTACTTC,CASYLETGTQVDEQYF
TRBV18,-,TRBJ2-3,TRBD2,TGTGCCAGCTCAGTTTTCCGGGAGGCAGATACGCAGTATTTT,CASSVFREADTQYF
TRBV2,-,TRBJ2-1,-,TGTGCCAGCAGTGAATCATCGCAGGGCCATGAGCAGTTCTTC,CASSESSQGHEQFF
TRBV27,-,TRBJ1-4,-,TGTGCCAGCAGTGAGAGGGGGAATGAAAAACTGTTTTTT,CASSERGNEKLFF
TRBV18,-,TRBJ2-2,TRBD2,TGTGCCAGCTCACCACCGAGGGAGGGCGGGGAGCTGTTTTTT,CASSPPREGGELFF
TRBV20-1,-,TRBJ2-7,TRBD2,TGCAGTGCTAGTGCTGCGGGGGGCAACACCTACGAGCAGTACTTC,CSASAAGGNTYEQYF
TRBV23-1,-,TRBJ1-4,-,TGCGCCAGCAGTCAACGGGGTGAAAAACTGTTTTTT,CASSQRGEKLFF
TRBV27,-,TRBJ1-1,-,TGTGCCAGCAGTTTAGGTGGGGGCCCAACTGAAGCTTTCTTT,CASSLGGGPTEAFF
TRBV28,-,TRBJ1-5,TRBD1,TGTGCCAGCACCACGGGACAGGGGATTTTCCAGCCCCAGCATTTT,CASTTGQGIFQPQHF
TRBV5-1,-,TRBJ1-1,TRBD1,TGCGCCAGCAGCTTGTTGGACAGGGGGCAGGGAGCTTTCTTT,CASSLLDRGQGAFF
TRBV6-5,once,TRBJ1-3,TRBD1,TGTGCCAGAGGGGGACAGGGGGCGTGGGGAAACACCATATATTTT,CARGGQGAWGNTIYF
TRBV19,-,TRBJ2-6,TRBD2,TGTGCCAGTAGCCCCACTTGGCGGGGGGTGGGGGCCAACGTCCTGACTTTC,CASSPTWRGVGANVLTF
TRBV6-5,-,TRBJ1-1,-,TGTGCCAGCAGTTACCCTTCCGGGACACCGAACACTGAAGCTTTCTTT,CASSYPSGTPNTEAFF
TRBV9,-,TRBJ1-1,-,TGTGCCAGCAGCCCCTCTGGACAGCAAAACACTGAAGCTTTCTTT,CASSPSGQQNTEAFF
TRBV5-1,-,TRBJ2-5,-,TGCGCCAGCAGCTTGGGGACAGTACAAGAGACCCAGTACTTC,CASSLGTVQETQYF
TRBV6-2/TRBV6-3,-,TRBJ1-1,-,TGTGCCAGCAGTTACGCCCCGGGGTCCCCTGAAGCTTTCTTT,CASSYAPGSPEAFF
TRBV5-1,-,TRBJ2-1,TRBD2,TGCGCCAGCAGCCCGCGGGGGGACTACAATGAGCAGTTCTTC,CASSPRGDYNEQFF
TRBV27,-,TRBJ1-1,TRBD1,TGTGCCAGCGATCCAAACCCGGGACAGACCTTTATTGAAGCTTTCTTT,CASDPNPGQTFIEAFF
TRBV12-3/TRBV12-4,-,TRBJ2-1,TRBD1,TGTGCCAGCAGTTTAGCCGGGACAGGGTTCTTC,CASSLAGTGFF
TRBV4-1,many,TRBJ1-5,TRBD1,TGCGCCAGCAGCCGACAGGGGCATCAGCCCCAGCATTTT,CASSRQGHQPQHF
TRBV30,-,TRBJ2-7,-,TGTGCCTGGAGTGTAACGGGGATCCTCTACGAGCAGTACTTC,CAWSVTGILYEQYF
TRBV19,-,TRBJ2-7,-,TGTGCCAGTACTGGCGGAGCCTACGAGCAGTACTTC,CASTGGAYEQYF
TRBV19,once,TRBJ1-5,-,TGTGCCAGTAGTATGGACCCGGGGGGGGATCAGCCCCAGCATTTT,CASSMDPGGDQPQHF
TRBV7-8,-,TRBJ2-6,-,TGTGCCAGCAGCTTAGCTTACAGACTAGTGCTGTTTCGCGCTGGGGCCAACGTCCTGACTTTC,CASSLAYRLVLFRAGANVLTF
TRBV3-1/TRBV3-2,-,TRBJ2-3,TRBD1,TGTGCCAGCAGCCAAGTGGGAGGTACAGGGGGGGATACGCAGTATTTT,CASSQVGGTGGDTQYF
TRBV3-1/TRBV3-2,-,TRBJ2-5,TRBD2,TGTGCCAGCAGCCAAGGGACTAGCGGGCAGATCGGAGAGACCCAGTACTTC,CASSQGTSGQIGETQYF
TRBV2,-,TRBJ2-7,-,TGTGCCAGCAGTGATAATGGGGCCGGCGGCGAGCAGTACTTC,CASSDNGAGGEQYF
TRBV5-4,few,TRBJ1-2,-,TGTGCCAGCAGCTTGGGCGGCAGTTATGGCTACACCTTC,CASSLGGSYGYTF
TRBV19,-,TRBJ1-1,-,TGTGCCAGTAGTATAAGGGGAAACACTGAAGCTTTCTTT,CASSIRGNTEAFF
TRBV4-1,-,TRBJ1-2,-,TGCGCCAGCAGCCAAGATCAAGGGCAGGGGTATTATGGCTACACCTTC,CASSQDQGQGYYGYTF
TRBV6-5,once,TRBJ2-1,TRBD1,TGTGCCAGCAGTTCCGGGACAGGGGGCAATGAGCAGTTCTTC,CASSSGTGGNEQFF
TRBV10-1,once,TRBJ1-1,TRBD1,TGCGCCAGCAGTGGGTCAGGGGGGAACACTGAAGCTTTCTTT,CASSGSGGNTEAFF
TRBV11-3,-,TRBJ2-7,TRBD1,TGTGCCAGCAGCCCCTCCGGGACAGGGGCCGACGAGCAGTACTTC,CASSPSGTGADEQYF
TRBV2,-,TRBJ1-1,-,TGTGCCAGCCACAGGGTGGGCACTGAAGCTTTCTTT,CASHRVGTEAFF
TRBV6-5,-,TRBJ2-7,-,TGTGCCAGCAGTTACTCGAGCTTTGGCGGTAAGGACGAGCAGTACTTC,CASSYSSFGGKDEQYF
TRBV7-2,-,TRBJ2-7,-,TGTGCCAGCAGCTCCACCAGGTCCTCCTACGAGCAGTACTTC,CASSSTRSSYEQYF
TRBV7-3,-,TRBJ1-2,-,TGTGCCAGCAGCCAGGACAGCAGCTATGGCTACACCTTC,CASSQDSSYGYTF
TRBV12-3/TRBV12-4,-,TRBJ1-2,-,TGTGCCAGCAGTTTACAGGTCGGGATTGGCTACACCTTC,CASSLQVGIGYTF
TRBV19,-,TRBJ1-1,-,TGTGCCAGTAGTGGACAGAGACGAGGGAACACTGAAGCTTTCTTT,CASSGQRRGNTEAFF
TRBV3-1/TRBV3-2,once,TRBJ2-7,TRBD1,TGTGCCAGCAGCCAAGATGGGACAGGCTACGAGCAGTACTTC,CASSQDGTGYEQYF
TRBV12-3/TRBV12-4,-,TRBJ2-7,-,TGTGCCAGCACGCCAGGGGGAGGAGTCGAGCAGTACTTC,CASTPGGGVEQYF
TRBV27,few,TRBJ1-6,TRBD1,TGTGCCAGCAGTTTGGGACAGGGAGGTGGATCCCTCCACTTT,CASSLGQGGGSLHF
TRBV7-9,-,TRBJ1-1,-,TGTGCCAGCAGTAGAAACGTGAACACTGAAGCTTTCTTT,CASSRNVNTEAFF
TRBV9,-,TRBJ1-6,-,TGTGCCAGCAGCGCAGGCACAGATCCTTATAATTCACCCCTCCACTTT,CASSAGTDPYNSPLHF
TRBV6-2/TRBV6-3,few,TRBJ2-2,-,TGTGCCAGCAGTTACCCCCTGTCTAGCGTCCGGAACACCGGGGAGCTGTTTTTT,CASSYPLSSVRNTGELFF
TRBV2,-,TRBJ2-3,-,TGTGCCAGCAAGGAGGGAACTAGCACAGATACGCAGTATTTT,CASKEGTSTDTQYF